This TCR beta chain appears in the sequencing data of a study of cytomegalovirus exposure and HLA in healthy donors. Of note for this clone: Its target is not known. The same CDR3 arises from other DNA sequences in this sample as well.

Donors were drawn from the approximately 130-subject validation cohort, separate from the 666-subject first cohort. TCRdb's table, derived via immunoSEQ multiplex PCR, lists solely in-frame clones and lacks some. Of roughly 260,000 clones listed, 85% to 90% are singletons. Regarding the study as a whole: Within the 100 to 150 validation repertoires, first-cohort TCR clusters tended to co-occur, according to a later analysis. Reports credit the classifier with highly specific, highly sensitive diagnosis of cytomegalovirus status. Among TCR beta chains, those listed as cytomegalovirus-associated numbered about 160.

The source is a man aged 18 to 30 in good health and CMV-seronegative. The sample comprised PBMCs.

Written as DNA, the CDR3 is TGTGCCAGCAGTTCCCCTCCGTACGAGCAGTACTTC. Amino acid sequence: CASSSPPYEQYF. This chain connects TRBV28 to TRBJ2-7; D not certain. The CDR3 is 12 residues long. The ends were cut back, 4 bases at V and 4 bases at J, with 8 bases in the middle. Germline V gene data show CDR1 as MDHEN and CDR2 as SYDVKM.